What follows are 6 T cell receptor beta chains derived from one specimen sequenced in a study of beta chain features in type 1 diabetes. All of the isolated RNA was reverse transcribed, so expressed TCRB transcripts were sequenced. Libraries were prepared by immunoSEQ multiplex PCR; TCRdb keeps only in-frame clonotypes and omits some of them. The repertoire holds some 250,000 clones, with 25% to 35% as singletons. The specimen was central memory CD4+ T cells from blood. Receptor source: a man aged 30 to 45 in good health.

The J gene is TRBJ2-1, the V gene TRBV5-4; D assignment may be TRBD1 or TRBD2 (5 bases each). The germline V and J ends were trimmed by 4 bases and 0 bases, with 8 bases remaining between them. Germline V gene sequence: CDR1 SGHNT, CDR2 YYREEE (reference sequence). This CDR3 contains 14 residues. The CDR3 DNA reads as TGTGCCAGCAGCGAGGGGAGCTCCTACAATGAGCAGTTCTTC. Protein: CASSEGSSYNEQFF.

The rearrangement uses TRBV11-2 and TRBJ2-7; tentatively, D is TRBD2 (6 bases). The CDR3 is 14 residues long. Germline V gives CDR1 SGHAT, CDR2 FQNNGV. V shed 0 bases and J shed 0 bases, with 6 bases lying between them. CDR3 sequence (DNA): TGTGCCAGCAGCTTAGACGGGAGCTCCTACGAGCAGTACTTC. Amino acids: CASSLDGSSYEQYF.

The chain links TRBV7-9 to TRBJ2-5; 8 bases map to TRBD2. Germline V gives CDR1 SEHNR, CDR2 FQNEAQ (reference sequence). This CDR3 is built from 16 residues. Germline trimming cut 4 bases from V and 1 base from J; bases unmatched to any gene: 8. The CDR3 sequence: CASSSPREAIQETQYF. The CDR3 nucleotides are TGTGCCAGCAGCTCCCCGCGGGAGGCTATCCAAGAGACCCAGTACTTC.

Points on this clone: Different DNA sequences within this sample yield the same CDR3. This rearrangement joins TRBV11-2 to TRBJ2-1, with D unclear. Germline V gene sequence: CDR1 SGHAT, CDR2 FQNNGV. The CDR3 consists of 13 residues. The ends were cut back, 5 bases at V and 3 bases at J, with 8 bases in the middle. CDR3 in DNA: TGTGCCAGCAGCCTTGGGCACTACAATGAGCAGTTCTTC. Amino acid sequence: CASSLGHYNEQFF.

The rearrangement links TRBV27 to TRBJ2-5, with D unclear. The ends were cut back, 6 bases at V and 1 base at J, with 12 bases in the middle. The CDR3 is 14 residues long. The germline gives CDR1 MNHEY, CDR2 SMNVEV (reference sequence). The CDR3 sequence is CASRRSSLQETQYF. Here the CDR3 DNA reads TGTGCCAGCAGACGATCGTCCCTCCAAGAGACCCAGTACTTC.

This clone was seen a handful of times. The chain recombines TRBV18 with TRBJ2-3; tentative D call: TRBD2 (6 bases). The CDR3 totals 20 residues. Germline CDR1 and CDR2: KGHSH and LQKENI. Between the trimmed V and J ends, which lost 8 bases and 1 base, there was a span of 31 bases. The CDR3 protein is CASPDTPPGDPHLGTDTQYF. The DNA of the CDR3 is TGTGCCAGCCCGGACACCCCACCGGGGGACCCCCACCTGGGCACAGATACGCAGTATTTT.